This T cell receptor (beta chain) was documented in a study of STAT5B mutations in CD4+ large granular lymphocyte leukemia. The CDR3 has 14 amino acids. Germline V gives CDR1 SGHNT, CDR2 YENEEA. The V end lost 6 bases, the J end lost 4 bases, and 15 bases lay between the germline ends. The survey-level immunoSEQ assay was used. Using immunoSEQ multiplex PCR, the repertoire was profiled, and TCRdb retains in-frame clones only, with some absent. This sample has fewer than 45,000 clones, with roughly 83% found just once. Study-level findings and limits: Main leukemic clonotypes were patient-specific, but roughly 25% appeared at low frequency elsewhere. TRBV06-family usage was enriched in top patient clones (8/27) versus controls (2/35).

Comments on this clone: The antigen remains unidentified.

This TCR came from a human donor in good health. The sequenced sample consisted of CD4+ T cells from blood buffy coats. V usage is TRBV11-3 and J usage is TRBJ1-1; D gene uncertain. CDR3 sequence reads: CASSSSFVSTEAFF. The CDR3, as DNA: TGTGCCAGCAGTTCCAGCTTCGTTTCCACTGAAGCTTTCTTT.